One and the same sample provided the 27 T cell receptor beta chains below, sequenced in a study of blood T cell repertoires in COVID-19. The table came from immunoSEQ multiplex PCR; TCRdb's copy has only in-frame clones and leaves some out. The sample lists fewer than 200,000 clones; more than 75% were seen once. Sequenced material: peripheral blood. These receptors all stem from a man aged 35-49 years with active or convalescent COVID-19.

This chain links TRBV29-1 with TRBJ1-2, with 8 bases fitting TRBD1. The CDR3 length is 13 residues. Germline V gene lookup returns CDR1 SQVTM and CDR2 ANQGSEA. The V segment lost 6 bases and the J segment 8 bases; nucleotides outside the gene matches: 11. DNA for the CDR3: TGCAGCGTCGGTGGACAGGGTTTCAGCGGCTACACCTTC. It is translated as CSVGGQGFSGYTF.

This rearrangement joins TRBV6-5 to TRBJ2-3; TRBD2 aligns across 8 bases. Germline loops: CDR1 MNHEY, CDR2 SVGAGI. The trim removed 6 bases at V and 2 bases at J, leaving 4 bases unmatched. The CDR3 has 14 amino acids. The DNA of the CDR3 is TGTGCCAGCAGCCGGGGGGGGATCACAGATACGCAGTATTTT. Encoded protein: CASSRGGITDTQYF.

V is TRBV6-5 and J is TRBJ2-7, with 8 bases that match TRBD1. The length of the CDR3 is 13 residues. Per germline, CDR1 MNHEY and CDR2 SVGAGI. V lost 8 bases, J lost 4 bases, and 7 bases stayed unmatched. The CDR3 region has the DNA TGTGCCAGCGCGACAGGGGAGTTTTACGAGCAGTACTTC. Encoded protein: CASATGEFYEQYF.

The gene calls are TRBV6-4 and TRBJ2-3; possibly TRBD2 for D (5 bases). Germline CDR1 reads MRHNA; CDR2 reads SNTAGT. This CDR3 spans 13 amino acids. Trimming removed 3 bases at V and 4 bases at J, with 8 bases between. CDR3 in amino acids: CASSELAADTQYF. The CDR3 nucleotides read TGTGCCAGCAGTGAGCTAGCCGCAGATACGCAGTATTTT.

DNA of the CDR3: TGTGCCAGCAGTTCCGGGTTGGGCTACACCTTC. Amino acid sequence: CASSSGLGYTF. This sequence joins TRBV12-3 or TRBV12-4 and TRBJ1-2; D not certain. The CDR3 is 11 residues long. Trimming shortened V by 4 bases and J by 8 bases, and 8 bases separated the two germline ends.

J is TRBJ1-5 and V is TRBV6-6; 8 nucleotides match TRBD1. The length of the CDR3 is 14 residues. CDR1 is MNHNY and CDR2 is SVGAGI in the germline V gene (reference sequence). V gave up 6 bases and J gave up 6 bases; unmatched junction bases: 7. The CDR3 protein is CASSQDRVAQPQHF. CDR3 coding DNA: TGTGCCAGCAGCCAGGACAGGGTGGCTCAGCCCCAGCATTTT.

The genes are TRBV27 and TRBJ1-1; perhaps TRBD1 as D (5 bases). Per the germline V gene, CDR1 is MNHEY and CDR2 is SMNVEV (reference sequence). The V and J ends lost 3 bases and 3 bases respectively, with 8 bases between them. The CDR3 is made up of 13 amino acids. CDR3 in amino acids: CASSFGGDTEAFF. CDR3 in DNA: TGTGCCAGCAGTTTCGGGGGGGACACTGAAGCTTTCTTT.

The rearrangement uses TRBV5-5 and TRBJ1-5; TRBD1 is a possible D gene (5 bases). The CDR3 spans 15 residues. CDR1 is SGHKS, CDR2 YYEKEE, per germline (reference sequence). V dropped 4 bases and J dropped 11 bases, with 22 bases sitting between them. The CDR3 DNA reads TGTGCCAGCAGCCGTGACGGGGGTAATCAGAGGTCCCAGCATTTT. Encoded protein: CASSRDGGNQRSQHF. Together with reference TRBV5-5 and TRBJ1-5, the CDR3 gives the full variable domain: DAGVTQSPTHLIKTRGQQVTLRCSPISGHKSVSWYQQVLGQGPQFIFQYYEKEERGRGNFPDRFSARQFPNYSSELNVNALLLGDSALYLCASSRDGGNQRSQHFGDGTRLSIL.

CDR3 in DNA: TGTGCCAGCAGTCTCCGGGACAGATTATACAATGAGCAGTTCTTC. Its protein is CASSLRDRLYNEQFF. This chain connects TRBV6-6 to TRBJ2-1, with 7 bases that match TRBD1. The CDR3 sequence is 15 residues long. Germline CDR1 MNHNY, CDR2 SVGAGI (reference sequence). V gave up 5 bases and J gave up 4 bases; unmatched junction bases: 8.

The chain has TRBV28 and TRBJ1-1, with 9 bases that match TRBD1. The CDR3 sequence is 13 residues long. From germline, CDR1 is MDHEN and CDR2 SYDVKM. V was pared by 4 bases and J by 10 bases, with 7 bases of the junction left unmatched. The CDR3 nucleotides are TGTGCCAGCAGTTCCTCGTGGGGACAGGGAGCTTTCTTT. This codes for CASSSSWGQGAFF.

The V gene is TRBV4-2, the J gene TRBJ1-1; TRBD1 is a possible D gene (5 bases). In germline, CDR1 is LGHNA, CDR2 YNFKEQ. V was clipped by 0 bases and J by 0 bases, with 8 bases between them. The CDR3 is made up of 15 amino acids. The CDR3 sequence is CASSQDGGVNTEAFF. CDR3 nucleotide sequence: TGTGCCAGCAGCCAAGATGGGGGGGTGAACACTGAAGCTTTCTTT.

V gene TRBV5-1 combines with J gene TRBJ2-2; D is unresolved. The CDR3 spans 12 residues. Germline CDR1 reads SGHRS; CDR2 reads YFSETQ. The V and J ends lost 0 bases and 7 bases respectively, with 4 bases between them. CDR3 coding DNA: TGCGCCAGCAGCTTGGCCAACGGGGAGCTGTTTTTT. It translates to CASSLANGELFF.

This sequence joins TRBV11-2 and TRBJ1-1, with D unclear. V was cut by 6 bases and J by 9 bases, with 11 bases left in between. The CDR3 totals 11 residues. Germline V lookup: CDR1 SGHAT, CDR2 FQNNGV. The chain's CDR3 is CASRRAQKAFF. DNA for the CDR3: TGTGCCAGCAGGCGGGCCCAGAAAGCTTTCTTT. Full variable domain (missing parts from reference TRBV11-2 and TRBJ1-1): EAGVAQSPRYKIIEKRQSVAFWCNPISGHATLYWYQQILGQGPKLLIQFQNNGVVDDSQLPKDRFSAERLKGVDSTLKIQPAKLEDSAVYLCASRRAQKAFFGQGTRLTVV.

The V call is TRBV7-2, the J call TRBJ2-5, with 7 bases aligning to TRBD2. Germline V gene lookup returns CDR1 SGHTA and CDR2 FQGNSA. J lost 4 bases, V lost 1 base, and 3 bases had no gene match. This CDR3 has 14 residues. DNA of the CDR3: TGTGCCAGCAGCTTAGGAGCGGGGTTAGAGACCCAGTACTTC. Translating it yields CASSLGAGLETQYF.

The chain is built from TRBV28 and TRBJ1-1; 9 bases align to TRBD1. The CDR3 extends over 18 amino acids. Trimming cost V 3 bases and J 0 bases; bases outside gene matches: 11. The germline V gene has CDR1 MDHEN and CDR2 SYDVKM. The CDR3 region is CASSFIGGGQGMNTEAFF. The DNA of the CDR3 is TGTGCCAGCAGTTTTATCGGGGGGGGACAGGGAATGAACACTGAAGCTTTCTTT.

The V and J genes are TRBV27 and TRBJ2-2; D is ambiguous. Germline V gene sequence: CDR1 MNHEY, CDR2 SMNVEV (reference sequence). The length of the CDR3 is 16 residues. Trimming cost V 6 bases and J 0 bases, with 14 bases left between them. DNA for the CDR3: TGTGCCAGCAGCCGGAGCGACCGGGCGAACACCGGGGAGCTGTTTTTT. This codes for CASSRSDRANTGELFF.

V gene TRBV24-1 combines with J gene TRBJ1-2; 7 bases are a match to TRBD1. There are 14 residues in the CDR3. From germline, CDR1 is KGHDR and CDR2 SFDVKD. V shed 4 bases and J 3 bases; nucleotides not matched to a gene: 4. The chain's CDR3 is CATSDSGTDYGYTF. For the CDR3, the DNA is TGTGCCACCAGTGACTCCGGGACAGACTATGGCTACACCTTC.

A few counts support this clone. This chain uses TRBV3-1 (or the pseudogene TRBV3-2) with TRBJ1-5; 12 nucleotides line up with TRBD1. This CDR3 spans 15 amino acids. J was trimmed by 8 bases and V by 5 bases; bases with no gene match: 7. The V gene's germline CDR1 is LGHDT and CDR2 YNNKEL (reference sequence). In DNA form, the CDR3 reads TGTGCCAGCAGCATGGGACAGGGGGCCGTCAAGCCCCAGCATTTT. Its translation is CASSMGQGAVKPQHF.

The chain is built from TRBV5-1 and TRBJ2-7, with 10 nucleotides matching TRBD2. The CDR3 is made up of 15 amino acids. Germline CDR1 reads SGHRS; CDR2 reads YFSETQ. With V trimmed by 2 bases and J by 3 bases, 5 bases remained unmatched. CDR3 nucleotide sequence: TGCGCCAGCAGCTTTGGTAGCGGGGGGAACTACGAGCAGTACTTC. It codes for CASSFGSGGNYEQYF.

The genes are TRBV19 and TRBJ1-3; D is possibly TRBD1 (6 bases). The CDR3 runs to 15 residues. Germline CDR1 reads LNHDA; CDR2 reads SQIVND (reference sequence). Trimming stripped 6 bases from V and 2 bases from J, with 14 bases between. The CDR3 loop reads CASRWTEDAGNTIYF. The CDR3 bases are TGTGCCAGTAGGTGGACAGAGGACGCTGGAAACACCATATATTTT.

This sequence joins TRBV5-1 and TRBJ1-5; D perhaps matches TRBD1 (6 bases). V lost 0 bases to trimming and J lost 5 bases, with 12 bases between them. Germline V gene data show CDR1 as SGHRS and CDR2 as YFSETQ. The CDR3 contains 15 residues. This chain's CDR3 is CASSLAGQIYQPQHF. CDR3 in DNA: TGCGCCAGCAGCTTGGCCGGACAGATTTATCAGCCCCAGCATTTT.

The V call is TRBV7-2, the J call TRBJ2-5; tentatively, D is TRBD2 (6 bases). The CDR3 spans 14 residues. Germline V gene sequence: CDR1 SGHTA, CDR2 FQGNSA. The ends were cut back, 5 bases at V and 6 bases at J, with 16 bases in the middle. The CDR3 DNA sequence: TGTGCCAGCAGCCCAGGAGGGCTAGGCAAGACCCAGTACTTC. Its translation: CASSPGGLGKTQYF.

This chain joins TRBV20-1 and TRBJ1-4, with 9 bases identical to TRBD1. V lost 3 bases, J lost 7 bases, and 15 bases stayed unmatched. Germline V gene sequence: CDR1 DFQATT, CDR2 SNEGSKA (reference sequence). The CDR3 consists of 17 residues. The CDR3 nucleotides are TGCAGTGCTAGTCCGGGGACAGGGTATCCGGCGCGTGAAAAACTGTTTTTT. As protein: CSASPGTGYPAREKLFF.

V usage is TRBV18 and J usage is TRBJ2-5; D call uncertain. Germline V lookup: CDR1 KGHSH, CDR2 LQKENI. CDR3 size: 16 residues. The germline V and J ends were trimmed by 5 bases and 2 bases, with 18 bases remaining between them. CDR3 in amino acids: CASSTPRVALQETQYF. DNA for the CDR3: TGTGCCAGCTCAACGCCCCGAGTAGCCCTACAAGAGACCCAGTACTTC.

This clone was observed a single time. The V and J genes are TRBV24-1 and TRBJ1-2; TRBD1 aligns across 8 bases. Germline V gene lookup returns CDR1 KGHDR and CDR2 SFDVKD. The CDR3 covers 17 residues. J gave up 4 bases and V 3 bases, and 12 bases lay outside the gene matches. CDR3 loop: CATSDEGVDRGLYGYTF. For the CDR3, the DNA is TGTGCCACCAGTGATGAAGGTGTCGACAGGGGACTCTATGGCTACACCTTC.

The chain uses TRBV27 and TRBJ1-1; D unclear. CDR3 length: 13 residues. CDR1 is MNHEY and CDR2 is SMNVEV in the germline V gene (reference sequence). V was pared by 4 bases and J by 2 bases, with 8 bases between. The CDR3 spells CASSSPVNTEAFF. CDR3 in DNA: TGTGCCAGCAGTTCCCCGGTTAACACTGAAGCTTTCTTT.

The chain links TRBV7-9 to TRBJ2-7, with D possibly TRBD2 on 6 matching bases. CDR3 length: 13 residues. Trimming shortened V by 7 bases and J by 1 base, and 11 bases separated the two germline ends. CDR1 and CDR2 from the germline V gene are SEHNR and FQNEAQ (reference sequence). CDR3: CASNRESSYEQYF. DNA for the CDR3: TGTGCCAGCAACCGGGAGAGTTCCTACGAGCAGTACTTC. Combining the CDR3 with reference TRBV7-9 and TRBJ2-7 gives the whole variable domain DTGVSQNPRHKITKRGQNVTFRCDPISEHNRLYWYRQTLGQGPEFLTYFQNEAQLEKSRLLSDRFSAERPKGSFSTLEIQRTEQGDSAMYLCASNRESSYEQYFGPGTRLTVT.